What follows are 16 T cell receptor beta chains derived from one specimen sequenced in a study of cytomegalovirus exposure and HLA in healthy donors (dated by TCRdb to about 2017). Receptors were amplified or captured by the immunoSEQ multiplex PCR assay. A mixture of 60 forward primers for TCR Vbeta segments and 13 reverse primers for TCR Jbeta segments was used in the multiplex PCR. TCRdb retrieved this table from immuneACCESS and kept in-frame rearrangements only. Not all clones are present; in checked studies, unresolved V genes account for under half, and no reason is known for the remainder. The sample includes under 250,000 clones, with more than 75% observed a single time. The ten largest make up about 6.4% of the sample. The sequencing sample was made of PBMCs. These receptors all come from a man in his forties or fifties in good health and CMV-seropositive.

V usage is TRBV19 and J usage is TRBJ2-7; 8 nucleotides line up with TRBD1. The J segment lost 0 bases and the V segment lost 5 bases, leaving 6 bases of the junction unmatched. The CDR3 is 15 residues long. Looked up from germline, CDR1 is LNHDA and CDR2 is SQIVND (reference sequence). CDR3 in amino acids: CASSFRDRTSYEQYF. The CDR3 DNA sequence: TGTGCCAGTAGTTTTCGGGACAGGACCTCCTACGAGCAGTACTTC.

The chain links TRBV4-1 to TRBJ1-5, with TRBD1 matching over 12 bases. The germline CDR1 and CDR2 sequences are MGHRA and YSYEKL. The V segment lost 1 base and the J segment 6 bases; nucleotides outside the gene matches: 7. The CDR3 contains 17 residues. The CDR3, as DNA: TGCGCCAGCAGCCAAGTTTTAAGGGACAGGGGGCCTCAGCCCCAGCATTTT. It codes for CASSQVLRDRGPQPQHF.

This sequence joins TRBV15 and TRBJ2-3, with no clear D. CDR1 and CDR2 from the germline V gene are LNHNV and YYDKDF (reference sequence). V dropped 2 bases and J dropped 2 bases, with 11 bases sitting between them. The CDR3 length is 15 residues. The CDR3, as DNA: TGTGCCACCAGCAGAACAATTACCCACACAGATACGCAGTATTTT. Translating gives CATSRTITHTDTQYF.

V gene TRBV30 combines with J gene TRBJ1-1; 7 bases map to TRBD1. CDR1 is GTSNPN and CDR2 is SVGIG in the germline V gene (reference sequence). Trimming cost V 8 bases and J 0 bases; bases outside gene matches: 3. There are 12 residues in the CDR3. CDR3 sequence reads: CATTGVNTEAFF. The CDR3 region has the DNA TGTGCCACTACAGGGGTGAACACTGAAGCTTTCTTT.

J is TRBJ2-2 and V is TRBV6-5, with 8 bases lining up with TRBD2. Germline CDR1 and CDR2: MNHEY and SVGAGI. Trimming cost V 0 bases and J 3 bases; bases outside gene matches: 3. The CDR3 sequence is 16 residues long. The CDR3 loop is CASSYSELADTGELFF. In DNA, the CDR3 is TGTGCCAGCAGTTACTCGGAACTAGCGGACACCGGGGAGCTGTTTTTT.

This chain connects TRBV5-1 to TRBJ2-7, with 9 nucleotides matching TRBD1. Germline CDR1 SGHRS, CDR2 YFSETQ. This CDR3 spans 16 amino acids. Trimming at V came to 3 bases and at J to 2 bases, leaving 9 bases not matched to a gene. CDR3 in DNA: TGCGCCAGCAGCTCGATGGGACAGGGCGCCGCCTACGAGCAGTACTTC. It encodes CASSSMGQGAAYEQYF.

The chain combines TRBV10-2 with TRBJ1-4; 8 bases map to TRBD1. Per the germline V gene, CDR1 is WSHSY and CDR2 is SAAADI. This CDR3 region has 14 residues. J lost 8 bases, V lost 6 bases, and 8 bases had no gene match. CDR3 residues: CASRYGTGGEKLFF. The CDR3 bases are TGCGCCAGCAGATACGGGACAGGTGGCGAAAAACTGTTTTTT.

V usage is TRBV7-9 and J usage is TRBJ2-7; 8 bases match TRBD1. Germline V gene sequence: CDR1 SEHNR, CDR2 FQNEAQ (reference sequence). V shed 6 bases and J 6 bases; nucleotides not matched to a gene: 4. The CDR3 contains 12 residues. CDR3 in DNA: TGTGCCAGCAGGGGACAGGCAGGCGAGCAGTACGTC. Protein sequence: CASRGQAGEQYV.

V and J are TRBV18 and TRBJ1-2, with D unresolved. Trimming stripped 2 bases from V and 5 bases from J, with 12 bases between. The CDR3 is 14 residues long. CDR1 is KGHSH and CDR2 is LQKENI in the germline V gene. CDR3 DNA sequence: TGTGCCAGCTCACCAAGGCTAGACTCTTATGGCTACACCTTC. Amino acid sequence: CASSPRLDSYGYTF. Together with reference TRBV18 and TRBJ1-2, the CDR3 gives the full variable domain: NAGVMQNPRHLVRRRGQEARLRCSPMKGHSHVYWYRQLPEEGLKFMVYLQKENIIDESGMPKERFSAEFPKEGPSILRIQQVVRGDSAAYFCASSPRLDSYGYTFGSGTRLTVV.

This clone was observed a single time. The V gene is TRBV6-4, the J gene TRBJ2-1; 11 bases are a match to TRBD1. This CDR3 comprises 16 residues. From germline, CDR1 is MRHNA and CDR2 SNTAGT. V lost 3 bases to trimming and J lost 3 bases; unmatched junction nucleotides: 4. Here the CDR3 reads CASSEAGTGGYNEQFF. CDR3 coding DNA: TGTGCCAGCAGTGAAGCCGGGACAGGGGGCTACAATGAGCAGTTCTTC.

A word on this clone: Lacking the conserved final phenylalanine or tryptophan, this CDR3 likely reflects a read error. This rearrangement joins TRBV6-1 to TRBJ2-4, with a possible D match to TRBD1 (5 bases). Trimming pared 10 bases from V and 6 bases from J, leaving 13 bases between. CDR3 length equals 12 residues. CDR1 MNHNS and CDR2 SASEGT come from the germline V gene. Here the CDR3 reads CATSETANIQYL. Here the CDR3 DNA reads TGTGCCACCTCGGAGACAGCAAACATTCAGTACCTC.

The chain combines TRBV25-1 with TRBJ1-1; 8 nucleotides agree with TRBD1. Germline CDR1 reads MGHDK; CDR2 reads SYGVNS. Trimming cost V 6 bases and J 2 bases; bases outside gene matches: 2. The CDR3 is made up of 13 amino acids. Here the CDR3 reads CASRTGANTEAFF. DNA of the CDR3: TGTGCCAGCAGGACAGGGGCTAACACTGAAGCTTTCTTT.

Here the CDR3 DNA reads TGTGCCAGCAGCTTGTTTCCCGGGACAGGGGTAGCAGAGACCCAGTACTTC. Translating gives CASSLFPGTGVAETQYF. The chain uses TRBV5-6 and TRBJ2-5; 10 bases align to TRBD1. The germline V gene has CDR1 SGHDT and CDR2 YYEEEE. Unmatched junction bases numbered 10, after V lost 1 base and J lost 4 bases. CDR3 size: 17 residues. Full variable domain (outside the CDR3, taken from reference TRBV5-6 and TRBJ2-5): DAGVTQSPTHLIKTRGQQVTLRCSPKSGHDTVSWYQQALGQGPQFIFQYYEEEERQRGNFPDRFSGHQFPNYSSELNVNALLLGDSALYLCASSLFPGTGVAETQYFGPGTRLLVL.

This chain links TRBV5-4 with TRBJ2-2; weak D call: TRBD1 (6 bases). The CDR3 sequence is 16 residues long. Trimming cost V 0 bases and J 3 bases, with 12 bases left between them. CDR1 SGHNT and CDR2 YYREEE come from the germline V gene (reference sequence). DNA for the CDR3: TGTGCCAGCAGCTTGGTGTCCAGGGGCTACACCGGGGAGCTGTTTTTT. Its translation: CASSLVSRGYTGELFF.

This chain uses TRBV6-5 with TRBJ2-5; D might be TRBD1 (5 bases). V was trimmed by 0 bases and J by 5 bases, leaving 10 bases between them. From germline, CDR1 is MNHEY and CDR2 SVGAGI. The CDR3 has 14 residues. The CDR3 region is CASSYSGVGETQYF. CDR3 nucleotide sequence: TGTGCCAGCAGTTACTCAGGGGTTGGCGAGACCCAGTACTTC.

This chain connects TRBV6-1 to TRBJ1-2, with 10 positions matching TRBD1. Looked up from germline, CDR1 is MNHNS and CDR2 is SASEGT. The CDR3 is 16 amino acids. The ends lost 3 bases at V and 5 bases at J; junction bases unmatched: 9. CDR3 DNA sequence: TGTGCCAGCAGTGACCCGGGACAGGGGCCTCCTTATGGCTACACCTTC. Translation gives CASSDPGQGPPYGYTF.